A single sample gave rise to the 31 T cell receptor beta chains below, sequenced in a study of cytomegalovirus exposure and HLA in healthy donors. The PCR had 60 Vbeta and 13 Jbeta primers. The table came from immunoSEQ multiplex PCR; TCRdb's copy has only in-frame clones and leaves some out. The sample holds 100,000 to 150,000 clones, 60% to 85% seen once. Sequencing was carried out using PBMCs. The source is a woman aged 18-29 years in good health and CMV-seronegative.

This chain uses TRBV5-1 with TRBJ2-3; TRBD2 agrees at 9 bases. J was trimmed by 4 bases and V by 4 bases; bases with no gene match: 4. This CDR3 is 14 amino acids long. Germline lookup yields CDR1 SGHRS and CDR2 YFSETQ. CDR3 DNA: TGCGCCAGCAGCGCCGGACTAGCGTCAGATACGCAGTATTTT. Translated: CASSAGLASDTQYF.

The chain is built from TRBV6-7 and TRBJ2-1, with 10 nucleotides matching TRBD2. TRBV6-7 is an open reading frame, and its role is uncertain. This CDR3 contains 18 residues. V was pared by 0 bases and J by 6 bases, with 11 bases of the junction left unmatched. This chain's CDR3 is CASSYSRGLAGDVNEQFF. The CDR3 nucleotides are TGTGCCAGCAGTTACTCGAGAGGGCTAGCGGGGGACGTCAATGAGCAGTTCTTC.

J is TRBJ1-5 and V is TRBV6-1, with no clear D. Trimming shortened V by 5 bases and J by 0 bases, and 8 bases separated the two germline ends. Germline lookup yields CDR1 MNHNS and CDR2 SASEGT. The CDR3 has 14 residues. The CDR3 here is CASSTVDSNQPQHF. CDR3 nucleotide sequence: TGTGCCAGCAGTACAGTGGATAGCAATCAGCCCCAGCATTTT.

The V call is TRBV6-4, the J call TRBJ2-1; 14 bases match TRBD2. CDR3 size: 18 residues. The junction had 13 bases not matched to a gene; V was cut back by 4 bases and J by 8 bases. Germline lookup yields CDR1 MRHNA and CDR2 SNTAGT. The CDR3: CASSALPRLAGGPDEQFF. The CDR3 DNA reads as TGTGCCAGCAGTGCCCTGCCTCGACTAGCGGGAGGGCCCGATGAGCAGTTCTTC.

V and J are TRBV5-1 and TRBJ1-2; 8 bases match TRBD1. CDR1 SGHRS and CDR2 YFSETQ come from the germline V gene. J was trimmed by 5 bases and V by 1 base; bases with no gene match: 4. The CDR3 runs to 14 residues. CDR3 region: CASSLTGGWYGYTF. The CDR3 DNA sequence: TGCGCCAGCAGCTTGACAGGGGGTTGGTATGGCTACACCTTC.

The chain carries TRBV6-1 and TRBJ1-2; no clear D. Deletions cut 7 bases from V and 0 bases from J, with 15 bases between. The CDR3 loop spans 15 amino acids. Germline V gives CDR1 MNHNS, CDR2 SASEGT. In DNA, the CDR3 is TGTGCCAGCACTCGCGTAGGAGGCCCTAACTATGGCTACACCTTC. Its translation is CASTRVGGPNYGYTF.

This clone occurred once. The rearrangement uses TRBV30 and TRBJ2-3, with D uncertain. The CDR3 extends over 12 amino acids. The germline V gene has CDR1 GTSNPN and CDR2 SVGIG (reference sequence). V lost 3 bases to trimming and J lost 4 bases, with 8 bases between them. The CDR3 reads CAWRTNPDTQYF. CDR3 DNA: TGTGCCTGGAGAACTAACCCAGATACGCAGTATTTT.

CDR3 DNA sequence: TGTGCCAGCAGCCGTCGGAACAGACAGCCCGCGAACACCGGGGAGCTGTTTTTT. Translating gives CASSRRNRQPANTGELFF. The chain carries TRBV7-9 and TRBJ2-2; D perhaps matches TRBD1 (5 bases). The germline V and J ends were trimmed by 5 bases and 0 bases, with 19 bases remaining between them. CDR1 is SEHNR, CDR2 FQNEAQ, per germline (reference sequence). The CDR3 runs to 18 residues.

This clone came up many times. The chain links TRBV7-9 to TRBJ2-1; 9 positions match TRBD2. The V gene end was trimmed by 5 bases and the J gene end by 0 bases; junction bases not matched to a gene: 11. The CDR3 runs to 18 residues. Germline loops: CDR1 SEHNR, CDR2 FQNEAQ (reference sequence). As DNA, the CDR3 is TGTGCCAGCAGCACTGGACTAGCGACCTTGAGCTCCTACAATGAGCAGTTCTTC. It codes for CASSTGLATLSSYNEQFF.

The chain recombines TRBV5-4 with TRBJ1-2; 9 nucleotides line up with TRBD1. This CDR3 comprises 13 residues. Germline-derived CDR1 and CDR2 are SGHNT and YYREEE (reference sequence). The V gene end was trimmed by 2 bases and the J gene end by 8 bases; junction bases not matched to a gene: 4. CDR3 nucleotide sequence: TGTGCCAGCAGCTTACAGGGGGCCGAGGGCTACACCTTC. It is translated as CASSLQGAEGYTF.

The CDR3 reads CASTKEASGSGESYNEQFF. As DNA, the CDR3 is TGTGCCAGCACCAAGGAGGCTAGCGGGAGTGGAGAGTCCTACAATGAGCAGTTCTTC. This chain links TRBV6-4 with TRBJ2-1; 10 bases fit TRBD2. Trimming at V came to 7 bases and at J to 1 base, leaving 16 bases not matched to a gene. Germline V gives CDR1 MRHNA, CDR2 SNTAGT. The CDR3 runs 19 residues.

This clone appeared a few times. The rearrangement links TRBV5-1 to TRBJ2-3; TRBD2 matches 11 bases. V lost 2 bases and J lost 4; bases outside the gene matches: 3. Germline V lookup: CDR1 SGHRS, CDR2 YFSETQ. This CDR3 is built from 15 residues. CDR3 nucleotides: TGCGCCAGCAGCTTAACTAGCGGGAGCCCAGATACGCAGTATTTT. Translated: CASSLTSGSPDTQYF. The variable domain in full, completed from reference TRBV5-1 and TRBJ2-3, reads KAGVTQTPRYLIKTRGQQVTLSCSPISGHRSVSWYQQTPGQGLQFLFEYFSETQRNKGNFPGRFSGRQFSNSRSEMNVSTLELGDSALYLCASSLTSGSPDTQYFGPGTRLTVL.

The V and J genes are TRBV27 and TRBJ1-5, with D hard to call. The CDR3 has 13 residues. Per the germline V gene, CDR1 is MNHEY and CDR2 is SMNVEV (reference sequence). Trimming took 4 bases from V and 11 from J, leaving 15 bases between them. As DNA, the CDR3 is TGTGCCAGCAGTTGGTCCGGCGGTGGATCCCAGCATTTT. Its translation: CASSWSGGGSQHF.

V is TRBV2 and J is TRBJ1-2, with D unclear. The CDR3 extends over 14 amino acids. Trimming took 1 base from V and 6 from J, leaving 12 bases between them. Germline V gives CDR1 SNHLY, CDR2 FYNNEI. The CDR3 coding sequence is TGTGCCAGCAGTGAAGGGTTTAAGCTTCATGGCTACACCTTC. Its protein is CASSEGFKLHGYTF.

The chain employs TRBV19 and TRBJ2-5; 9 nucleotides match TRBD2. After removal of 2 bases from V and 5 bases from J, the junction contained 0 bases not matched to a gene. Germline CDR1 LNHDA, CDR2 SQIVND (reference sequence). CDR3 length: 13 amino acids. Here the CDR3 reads CASSILAGETQYF. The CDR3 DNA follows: TGTGCCAGTAGTATACTAGCGGGGGAGACCCAGTACTTC.

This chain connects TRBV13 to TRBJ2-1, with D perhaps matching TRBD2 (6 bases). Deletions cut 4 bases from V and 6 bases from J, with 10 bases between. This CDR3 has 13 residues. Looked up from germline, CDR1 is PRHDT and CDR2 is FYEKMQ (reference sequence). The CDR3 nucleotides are TGTGCCAGCAGCTCCGGGACTCCCAATGAGCAGTTCTTC. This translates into CASSSGTPNEQFF.

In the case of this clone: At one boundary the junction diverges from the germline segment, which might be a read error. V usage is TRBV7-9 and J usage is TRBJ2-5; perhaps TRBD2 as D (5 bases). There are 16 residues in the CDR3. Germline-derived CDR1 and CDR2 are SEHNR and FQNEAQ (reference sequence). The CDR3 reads CSSTYWPQVGGETQYF. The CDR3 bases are TGTTCCAGCACCTATTGGCCCCAGGTTGGCGGGGAGACCCAGTACTTC.

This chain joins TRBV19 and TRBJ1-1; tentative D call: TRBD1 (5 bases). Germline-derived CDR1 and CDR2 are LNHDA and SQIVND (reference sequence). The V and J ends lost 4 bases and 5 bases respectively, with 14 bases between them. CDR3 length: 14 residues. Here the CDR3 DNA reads TGTGCCAGTAGTACCCAGGGAAGTTCAACTGAAGCTTTCTTT. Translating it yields CASSTQGSSTEAFF.

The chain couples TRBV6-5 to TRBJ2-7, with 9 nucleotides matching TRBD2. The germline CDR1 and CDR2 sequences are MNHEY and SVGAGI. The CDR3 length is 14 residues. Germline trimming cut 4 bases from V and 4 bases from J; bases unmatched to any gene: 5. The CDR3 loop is CASSFYSGSYEQYF. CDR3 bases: TGTGCCAGCAGTTTTTATAGCGGGAGTTACGAGCAGTACTTC.

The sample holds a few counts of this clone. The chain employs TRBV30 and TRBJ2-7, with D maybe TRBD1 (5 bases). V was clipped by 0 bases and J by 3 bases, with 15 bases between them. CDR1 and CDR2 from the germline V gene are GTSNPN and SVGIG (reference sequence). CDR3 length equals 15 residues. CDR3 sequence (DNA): TGTGCCTGGAGTGTACCCTCCCACCAGGGCTACGAGCAGTACTTC. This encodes CAWSVPSHQGYEQYF. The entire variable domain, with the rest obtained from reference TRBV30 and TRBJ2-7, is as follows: SQTIHQWPATLVQPVGSPLSLECTVEGTSNPNLYWYRQAAGRGLQLLFYSVGIGQISSEVPQNLSASRPQDRQFILSSKKLLLSDSGFYLCAWSVPSHQGYEQYFGPGTRLTVT.

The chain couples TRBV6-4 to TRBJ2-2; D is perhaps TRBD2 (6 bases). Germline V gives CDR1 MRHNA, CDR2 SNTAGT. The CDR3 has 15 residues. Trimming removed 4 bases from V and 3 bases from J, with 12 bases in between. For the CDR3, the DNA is TGTGCCAGCAGTGCACTAGCAGGCGACACCGGGGAGCTGTTTTTT. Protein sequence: CASSALAGDTGELFF.

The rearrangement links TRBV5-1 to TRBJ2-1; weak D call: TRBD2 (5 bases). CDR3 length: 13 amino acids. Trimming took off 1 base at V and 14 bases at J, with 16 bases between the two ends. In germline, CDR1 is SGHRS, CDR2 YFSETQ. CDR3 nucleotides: TGCGCCAGCAGCTTGTACGGCGCGGGCCGCGAGTTCTTC. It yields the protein CASSLYGAGREFF.

The CDR3 loop reads CASSLGGRNTIYF. For the CDR3, the DNA is TGTGCCAGCAGCCTAGGTGGGCGAAACACCATATATTTT. The chain links TRBV7-6 to TRBJ1-3, with D hard to call. V was shortened by 5 bases and J by 5 bases, with 10 bases between the two germline ends. Looked up from germline, CDR1 is SGHVS and CDR2 is FNYEAQ. The CDR3 has 13 residues.

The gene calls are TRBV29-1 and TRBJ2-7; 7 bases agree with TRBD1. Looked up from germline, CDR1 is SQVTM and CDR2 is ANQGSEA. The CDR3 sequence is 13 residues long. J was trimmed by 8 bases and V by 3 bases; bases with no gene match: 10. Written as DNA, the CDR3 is TGCAGCGTTGAGACAGGGTCGGACAAAAAGCAGTACTTC. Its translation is CSVETGSDKKQYF.

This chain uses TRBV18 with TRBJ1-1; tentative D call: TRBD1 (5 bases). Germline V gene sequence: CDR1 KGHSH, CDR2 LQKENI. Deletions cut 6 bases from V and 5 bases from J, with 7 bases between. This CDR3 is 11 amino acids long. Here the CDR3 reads CASSGGTEAFF. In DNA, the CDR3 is TGTGCCAGCTCTGGGGGGACTGAAGCTTTCTTT.

CDR3 region: CASSPDSGYTF. The CDR3 DNA follows: TGTGCCAGCAGTCCCGACAGTGGGTACACCTTC. The genes are TRBV6-1 and TRBJ1-2, with TRBD1 as a possible D gene (5 bases). This CDR3 spans 11 amino acids. The V and J ends lost 5 bases and 11 bases respectively, with 12 bases between them. Germline loops: CDR1 MNHNS, CDR2 SASEGT.

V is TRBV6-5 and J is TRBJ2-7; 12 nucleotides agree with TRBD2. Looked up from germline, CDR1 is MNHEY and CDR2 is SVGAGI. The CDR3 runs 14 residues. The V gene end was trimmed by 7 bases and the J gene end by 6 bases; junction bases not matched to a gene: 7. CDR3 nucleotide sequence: TGTGCCAGCACCTTATCGACTAGCGGGAGCGAGCAGTACTTC. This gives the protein CASTLSTSGSEQYF.

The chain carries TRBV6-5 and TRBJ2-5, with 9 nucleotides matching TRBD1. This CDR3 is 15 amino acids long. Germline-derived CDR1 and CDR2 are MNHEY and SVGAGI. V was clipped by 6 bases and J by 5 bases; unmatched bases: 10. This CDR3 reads CASSYGGQGSETQYF. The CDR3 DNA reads TGTGCCAGCAGCTACGGGGGACAGGGCTCGGAGACCCAGTACTTC.

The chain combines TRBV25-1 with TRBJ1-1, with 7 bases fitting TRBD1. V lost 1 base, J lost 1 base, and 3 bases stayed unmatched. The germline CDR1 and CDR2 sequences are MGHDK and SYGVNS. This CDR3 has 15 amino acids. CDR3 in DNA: TGTGCCAGCAGTGAATTCCAGGGGGGGAACACTGAAGCTTTCTTT. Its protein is CASSEFQGGNTEAFF.

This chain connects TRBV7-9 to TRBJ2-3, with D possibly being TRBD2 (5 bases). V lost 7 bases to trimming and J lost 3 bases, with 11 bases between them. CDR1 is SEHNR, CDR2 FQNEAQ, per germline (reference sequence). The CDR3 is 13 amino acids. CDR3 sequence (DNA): TGTGCCAGCATTGTTCGAGGGACAGATACGCAGTATTTT. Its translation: CASIVRGTDTQYF.

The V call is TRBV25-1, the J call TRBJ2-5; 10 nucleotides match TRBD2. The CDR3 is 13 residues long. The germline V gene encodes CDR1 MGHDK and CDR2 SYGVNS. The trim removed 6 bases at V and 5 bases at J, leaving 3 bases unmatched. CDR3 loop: CASRHSGGETQYF. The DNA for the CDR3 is TGTGCCAGCAGGCATAGCGGGGGGGAGACCCAGTACTTC.